The rows below give T cell receptor beta chains drawn from one sample of a study of preoperative IRX-2 immunotherapy in early breast cancer. Only in-frame clones appear in the TCRdb table, and some are missing; sequencing was by immunoSEQ multiplex PCR. The sample consists of under 35,000 clones, 82% of them appearing once. This sample was obtained from a patient treated with IRX-2 immunotherapy. The receptor source for this set is a human donor with breast cancer. The CDR3 runs from the conserved cysteine through the conserved F or W. D genes are given only for firm matches. The size entry is marked missing in some rows and otherwise reads once, few, many or a size class.

D	V	J	size	DNA	CDR3
TRBD1	TRBV6-8	TRBJ1-1	once	TGTGCCAGCAGTCCAGGGACAGGGCGGGTCCCCGGTCGCGCTTTCTTT	CASSPGTGRVPGRAFF
TRBD2	TRBV19	TRBJ2-2	NA	TGTGCCAGTAGTATGACGGGAGGGCCCGCCGGGGAGCTGTTTTTT	CASSMTGGPAGELFF
NA	TRBV5-1	TRBJ1-1	once	TGCGCCAGCAGCTTGACAGGTCGGAACACTGAAGCTTTCTTT	CASSLTGRNTEAFF
TRBD2	TRBV19	TRBJ2-2	once	TGTGCCAGTAGTTTTCCCAGCGGGAGCAGTACCGGGGAGCTGTTTTTT	CASSFPSGSSTGELFF
NA	TRBV30	TRBJ1-2	once	TGTGCCTGGAAGACCTTAGGCTATGGCTACACCTTC	CAWKTLGYGYTF
NA	TRBV6-8	TRBJ2-1	NA	TGTGCCAGCAGAGGACAGACCAATGAGCAGTTCTTC	CASRGQTNEQFF
NA	TRBV11-3	TRBJ2-3	NA	TGTGCCAGCAGCTCCCGGGCGGACACAGATACGCAGTATTTT	CASSSRADTDTQYF
TRBD2	TRBV6-8	TRBJ2-7	NA	TGTGCCAGCAGTTACCAGGGACTAGCATCCTACGAGCAGTACTTC	CASSYQGLASYEQYF
NA	TRBV6-8	TRBJ2-2	few	TGTGCCAGCGGCCTTTTGCGAGGGACCGGGGAGCTGTTTTTT	CASGLLRGTGELFF
TRBD2	TRBV7-6	TRBJ2-5	NA	TGTGCCAGCAGCAGGGGACTAGCGGGAATGGAGACCCAGTACTTC	CASSRGLAGMETQYF
TRBD1	TRBV7-6	TRBJ2-7	NA	TGTGCCAGCAGCCAAAGTAAACAGGGGGTTTACGAGCAGTACTTC	CASSQSKQGVYEQYF
NA	TRBV11-3	TRBJ1-5	NA	TGTGCCAGCAGCCGATCCGGGGGGAGAGTCCGAAGTGCGCCCCAGCATTTT	CASSRSGGRVRSAPQHF
NA	TRBV11-3	TRBJ2-3	once	TGTGCCAGCAGCTTGGGGGAGTTGACAGATACGCAGTATTTT	CASSLGELTDTQYF
TRBD2	TRBV11-3	TRBJ2-1	few	TGTGCCAGCAGCTTAGAGCCTAGCGGGGGGGAGCAGTTCTTC	CASSLEPSGGEQFF
NA	TRBV1	TRBJ2-7	NA	TGCGCCAGCAGCCACACCGGGACCCGTTCCTACGAGCAGTACTTC	CASSHTGTRSYEQYF
TRBD2	TRBV5-1	TRBJ2-3	NA	TGCGCCAGCAGCTTGGCCCCTAGCGGGACGTTAGATACGCAGTATTTT	CASSLAPSGTLDTQYF
TRBD2	TRBV7-7	TRBJ2-3	NA	TGTGCCAGCAGCTACCTGGTAGCGGGAGAGTTAGGGGCAGATACGCAGTATTTT	CASSYLVAGELGADTQYF
TRBD1	TRBV25-1	TRBJ1-2	NA	TGTGCCAGCAGTGAATCCCCGGGACAGGGGAACTATGGCTACACCTTC	CASSESPGQGNYGYTF
NA	TRBV11-3	TRBJ2-7	NA	TGTGCCAGCAGGACGCAGGAGGGGGCCAAGGGTGAGCAGTACTTC	CASRTQEGAKGEQYF
NA	TRBV5-1	TRBJ1-1	NA	TGCGCCAGCAGCCCGCTGACGGGGACCGGAGGGGCTGAAGCTTTCTTT	CASSPLTGTGGAEAFF
NA	TRBV28	TRBJ2-5	NA	TGTGCCAGCAGTTTAACCCTAGAAGAGACCCAGTACTTC	CASSLTLEETQYF
TRBD1	TRBV9	TRBJ1-4	few	TGTGCCAGCAGTGGACGGACAGGGCAAGAAAAACTGTTTTTT	CASSGRTGQEKLFF
NA	TRBV14	TRBJ1-1	NA	TGTGCCAGCAGCCAAGGCGCGGGGTGGACTGAAGCTTTCTTT	CASSQGAGWTEAFF
NA	TRBV18	TRBJ2-7	NA	TGTGCCAGCTCACCGGGACGGGAATACGAGCAGTACTTC	CASSPGREYEQYF
NA	TRBV19	TRBJ1-5	few	TGTGCCAGTAGTATCCCCGTTATTGAATATAGCAATCAGCCCCAGCATTTT	CASSIPVIEYSNQPQHF
NA	TRBV6-8	TRBJ1-2	NA	TGTGCCAGCAGTTACTCACGACAGATCTTTAACTATGGCTACACCTTC	CASSYSRQIFNYGYTF